This T cell receptor (beta chain) was sequenced during a study of cytomegalovirus exposure and HLA in healthy donors. 60 Vbeta and 13 Jbeta primers were used in PCR. Only in-frame clones appear in the TCRdb table, and some are missing; sequencing was by immunoSEQ multiplex PCR. The sample contains roughly 100,000 clones, roughly 63% of which appear only once. Trimming left V 2 bases short and J 1 base short, with 12 bases between. Germline V gene sequence: CDR1 SGHNT, CDR2 YYREEE (reference sequence). This CDR3 contains 15 residues. A note on this clone: As yet, its antigen is unknown.

Study-level findings and limits: The authors later found TCR association rates varying by HLA locus, with DRB1 most and HLA-C fewest. Associated with HLA alleles at 0.05 false discovery rate in a later analysis were 15,000 to 20,000 TCR beta sequences. Presence/absence results assume similar sequencing depth per donor, which may not hold.

V and J are TRBV5-4 and TRBJ2-5; D call uncertain. The material sequenced was PBMCs. This clonotype was sampled from a woman aged 45 to 65 in good health and CMV-seropositive. In DNA, the CDR3 is TGTGCCAGCAGCTTAGGCGGAGCCCTCCAAGAGACCCAGTACTTC. Protein sequence: CASSLGGALQETQYF.